The next 21 T cell receptor beta chains were all read from a single sample in a study of blood T cell repertoires in COVID-19. The assay was immunoSEQ multiplex PCR, and TCRdb's table has in-frame clones only and misses some. The sample comprises 90,000 to 130,000 clones, roughly 79% of which are singletons, and under 20% rests with the top ten. The sequencing sample was made of peripheral blood. These receptor sequences come from a woman of 80 years or more with active or convalescent COVID-19.

The rearrangement links TRBV2 to TRBJ2-5; D is perhaps TRBD2 (5 bases). Germline-derived CDR1 and CDR2 are SNHLY and FYNNEI. This CDR3 is built from 14 residues. Trimming took 4 bases from V and 5 from J, leaving 14 bases between them. The CDR3 here is CASSALGVRETQYF. CDR3 bases: TGTGCCAGCAGTGCACTAGGAGTCCGGGAGACCCAGTACTTC.

This chain uses TRBV7-2 with TRBJ1-2; 7 nucleotides line up with TRBD1. Germline-derived CDR1 and CDR2 are SGHTA and FQGNSA. This CDR3 is 13 amino acids long. V shed 5 bases, J shed 7 bases, and the junction held 7 bases outside the gene matches. For the CDR3, the DNA is TGTGCCAGCAGCGTTGACAGGGCAGGTGGCTACACCTTC. Encoded protein: CASSVDRAGGYTF.

The chain is built from TRBV18 and TRBJ2-7, with 9 bases aligning to TRBD1. This CDR3 contains 17 residues. Per germline, CDR1 KGHSH and CDR2 LQKENI. V dropped 1 base and J dropped 9; count of bases not matched to a gene: 16. In nucleotides, the CDR3 is TGTGCCAGCTCACCACTCCGTGTTGGGACAGGGACTACGAGGCAGTACTTC. Translated, it gives CASSPLRVGTGTTRQYF.

V and J are TRBV5-1 and TRBJ1-6; D ambiguous. This CDR3 comprises 14 residues. Germline CDR1 SGHRS, CDR2 YFSETQ. Trimming took 1 base from V and 5 from J, leaving 7 bases between them. CDR3 coding DNA: TGCGCCAGCAGCTTGAGTGCGAATAATTCACCCCTCCACTTT. Amino acid sequence: CASSLSANNSPLHF.

V gene TRBV5-4 combines with J gene TRBJ2-5, with TRBD2 matching 7 bases. The CDR3 loop spans 16 amino acids. V trimming: 4 bases; J trimming: 3 bases; junction bases outside the gene matches: 12. The germline gives CDR1 SGHNT, CDR2 YYREEE (reference sequence). The CDR3 coding sequence is TGTGCCAGCAGCCCCACTGGGGACTACTACAAAGAGACCCAGTACTTC. Its translation: CASSPTGDYYKETQYF.

The chain couples TRBV30 to TRBJ2-1; 8 bases are shared with TRBD1. The V segment lost 2 bases and the J segment 4 bases; nucleotides outside the gene matches: 7. The CDR3 has 15 amino acids. CDR1 is GTSNPN and CDR2 is SVGIG in the germline V gene (reference sequence). CDR3 amino acids: CAWSPRTGRYNEQFF. CDR3 nucleotides: TGTGCCTGGAGTCCAAGGACAGGGAGGTACAATGAGCAGTTCTTC.

This clone has just one count. The chain carries TRBV7-3 and TRBJ1-1; 7 bases map to TRBD1. CDR1 and CDR2 (germline): SGHTA, FQGTGA. The trim removed 5 bases at V and 4 bases at J, leaving 16 bases unmatched. CDR3 length: 17 residues. The CDR3 loop is CASSPSHRGSSVTEAFF. In DNA, the CDR3 is TGTGCCAGCAGCCCCTCTCACAGGGGCTCCTCGGTCACTGAAGCTTTCTTT.

The CDR3 protein is CASSPLAVQNTGELFF. The CDR3, as DNA: TGTGCCAGCAGTCCACTAGCAGTCCAGAACACCGGGGAGCTGTTTTTT. The V and J genes are TRBV27 and TRBJ2-2; D perhaps matches TRBD2 (6 bases). This CDR3 region has 16 residues. V was shortened by 5 bases and J by 1 base, with 14 bases between the two germline ends. Germline loops: CDR1 MNHEY, CDR2 SMNVEV (reference sequence).

This chain uses TRBV7-3 with TRBJ2-3, with 9 bases that match TRBD1. Germline lookup yields CDR1 SGHTA and CDR2 FQGTGA. The V gene end was trimmed by 6 bases and the J gene end by 4 bases; junction bases not matched to a gene: 5. CDR3 length: 14 residues. CDR3 coding DNA: TGTGCCAGCAGTCGGGACAGGGCCGCAGATACGCAGTATTTT. Its protein product is CASSRDRAADTQYF.

This chain uses TRBV24-1 with TRBJ2-3; possible D gene TRBD1, 6 bases. Germline V CDR1 and CDR2: KGHDR, SFDVKD. The CDR3 consists of 16 residues. Trimming removed 9 bases from V and 2 bases from J, with 20 bases in between. This CDR3 is CATGYGTIGDTDTQYF. DNA of the CDR3: TGTGCCACCGGCTATGGGACAATAGGGGACACAGATACGCAGTATTTT.

This chain uses TRBV25-1 with TRBJ1-2, with TRBD1 identical over 8 bases. Germline CDR1 MGHDK, CDR2 SYGVNS. J lost 7 bases, V lost 2 bases, and 6 bases had no gene match. This CDR3 has 14 residues. CDR3 sequence (DNA): TGTGCCAGCAGTGAACAGGGGGCGCTTTCTGGCTACACCTTC. The encoded protein is CASSEQGALSGYTF.

This chain's CDR3 is CASSWQQGGHEQFF. CDR3 DNA sequence: TGTGCCAGCAGCTGGCAACAGGGCGGGCATGAGCAGTTCTTC. The V call is TRBV5-4, the J call TRBJ2-1, with D maybe TRBD1 (6 bases). The V gene's germline CDR1 is SGHNT and CDR2 YYREEE (reference sequence). This CDR3 comprises 14 residues. The germline V and J ends were trimmed by 3 bases and 8 bases, with 15 bases remaining between them.

This chain connects TRBV7-9 to TRBJ1-2; 8 positions agree with TRBD1. The CDR3 covers 16 residues. The V gene's germline CDR1 is SEHNR and CDR2 FQNEAQ (reference sequence). After removal of 5 bases from V and 7 bases from J, the junction contained 15 bases not matched to a gene. The CDR3 spells CASSPHLLRQGIGYTF. The CDR3 DNA sequence: TGTGCCAGCAGCCCCCACCTGTTGAGACAGGGGATTGGCTACACCTTC. Together with reference TRBV7-9 and TRBJ1-2, the CDR3 gives the full variable domain: DTGVSQNPRHKITKRGQNVTFRCDPISEHNRLYWYRQTLGQGPEFLTYFQNEAQLEKSRLLSDRFSAERPKGSFSTLEIQRTEQGDSAMYLCASSPHLLRQGIGYTFGSGTRLTVV.

This clone has just one count. This chain joins TRBV5-1 and TRBJ1-1; no reliable D call. The germline V gene has CDR1 SGHRS and CDR2 YFSETQ. V lost 0 bases and J 10 bases, leaving 10 bases between the germline ends. The CDR3 totals 12 residues. CDR3: CASSLGGEAAFF. In DNA form, the CDR3 reads TGCGCCAGCAGCTTGGGGGGAGAGGCAGCTTTCTTT.

The gene calls are TRBV19 and TRBJ2-7, with 9 bases lining up with TRBD2. CDR1 is LNHDA, CDR2 SQIVND, per germline (reference sequence). V was clipped by 2 bases and J by 5 bases; unmatched bases: 10. The CDR3 length is 16 residues. CDR3 sequence: CASSITAGGSRHEQYF. The CDR3 nucleotides read TGTGCCAGTAGTATAACCGCGGGAGGGTCCCGACACGAGCAGTACTTC. The full variable domain, its missing parts supplied by reference TRBV19 and TRBJ2-7, is DGGITQSPKYLFRKEGQNVTLSCEQNLNHDAMYWYRQDPGQGLRLIYYSQIVNDFQKGDIAEGYSVSREKKESFPLTVTSAQKNPTAFYLCASSITAGGSRHEQYFGPGTRLTVT.

V and J are TRBV5-1 and TRBJ2-3, with a weak D call TRBD1 (6 bases). Looked up from germline, CDR1 is SGHRS and CDR2 is YFSETQ. With 4 bases removed from V and 1 base from J, the gap between germline ends came to 10 bases. The CDR3 is 14 amino acids. The CDR3 nucleotides are TGCGCCAGCAGCAGGGACACTGGCACAGATACGCAGTATTTT. Amino acid sequence: CASSRDTGTDTQYF.

The chain uses TRBV27 and TRBJ2-5; no clear D. Per germline, CDR1 MNHEY and CDR2 SMNVEV (reference sequence). This CDR3 has 13 residues. The V end was cut by 5 bases, the J end by 5 bases, with 12 bases between. The CDR3 spells CASSTPPMETQYF. The CDR3, as DNA: TGTGCCAGCAGTACACCCCCCATGGAGACCCAGTACTTC.

The V and J genes are TRBV7-8 and TRBJ2-5; D possibly corresponds to TRBD1 (5 bases). Germline V gives CDR1 SGHVS, CDR2 FQNEAQ. CDR3 size: 16 residues. V was cut by 4 bases and J by 3 bases, with 18 bases left in between. The chain's CDR3 is CASSSIRTGQKETQYF. CDR3 nucleotides: TGTGCCAGCAGCTCGATTCGGACCGGACAAAAAGAGACCCAGTACTTC.

The chain employs TRBV9 and TRBJ2-7; TRBD2 matches at 10 bases. The trim removed 0 bases at V and 2 bases at J, leaving 5 bases unmatched. CDR1 is SGDLS and CDR2 is YYNGEE in the germline V gene. There are 16 residues in the CDR3. For the CDR3, the DNA is TGTGCCAGCAGCGTAGGTGGGACTAGCGCAGCCTACGAGCAGTACTTC. Residues: CASSVGGTSAAYEQYF.

The chain carries TRBV28 and TRBJ1-3; weak D call: TRBD1 (5 bases). CDR1 is MDHEN and CDR2 is SYDVKM in the germline V gene. With 11 bases removed from V and 0 bases from J, the gap between germline ends came to 11 bases. The CDR3 contains 13 residues. This CDR3 is CASGRGSGNTIYF. The DNA of the CDR3 is TGTGCCTCTGGGAGGGGCTCTGGAAACACCATATATTTT.

The chain couples TRBV7-8 to TRBJ2-1; 8 nucleotides match TRBD2. The V and J ends lost 4 bases and 9 bases, in that order; junction bases with no gene match: 14. Per germline, CDR1 SGHVS and CDR2 FQNEAQ. The CDR3 extends over 16 amino acids. CDR3 in amino acids: CASSSLSGNGGGEQFF. The CDR3 nucleotides read TGTGCCAGCAGCTCCCTTAGCGGGAACGGGGGAGGTGAGCAGTTCTTC.